Each of the 11 T cell receptor beta chains below was sequenced from the same sample in a study of regulatory T cells in long-lasting Graves disease. Arm-PCR of CDR3 regions and iRepertoire HTBI primers were used to build TCR beta libraries. Using its own MiXCR run on the multiplex PCR reads, TCRdb lists one record per CDR3 protein. The profile shows approximately 540,000 distinct CDR3 sequences, 12% of them singletons. Regarding time point: newly diagnosed GD, antithyroid drugs for less than 3 months. Isolated PBMC RNA provided the starting material for the TCR library. These data were also filed under a second study, of T cells in Graves' hyperthyroidism and ophthalmopathy.

The material was peripheral blood mononuclear cells (PBMCs), obtained at new diagnosis, from a patient treated with antithyroid drugs. The receptors stem from a woman under 40 with Graves disease.

This clonotype occurred a few times. The rearrangement uses TRBV2 and TRBJ1-6; D possibly corresponds to TRBD1 (5 bases). Germline CDR1 reads SNHLY; CDR2 reads FYNNEI. Trimming removed 3 bases at V and 10 bases at J, with 19 bases between. This CDR3 spans 16 amino acids. CDR3 loop: CASSEGGIRDESPLHF. The CDR3 DNA reads as TGTGCCAGCAGTGAGGGGGGGATCCGGGATGAATCACCCCTCCACTTT.

In this sample, this clonotype turned up many times. The chain combines TRBV28 with TRBJ2-7; TRBD2 might be the D (6 bases). Germline V lookup: CDR1 MDHEN, CDR2 SYDVKM. Trimming removed 1 base from V and 2 bases from J, with 12 bases in between. This CDR3 spans 15 amino acids. In nucleotides, the CDR3 is TGTGCCAGCAGTTTATCCGCGGGACCCCCCTACGAGCAGTACTTC. Protein: CASSLSAGPPYEQYF.

In this sample, this clonotype turned up a few times. The genes are TRBV6-2 or TRBV6-3 and TRBJ1-5, with 7 bases fitting TRBD1. The CDR3 length is 15 residues. Trimming took 5 bases from V and 4 from J; bases not matched to a gene: 8. CDR1 is MNHEY, CDR2 SVGEGT, per germline. DNA of the CDR3: TGTGCCAGCAGTCGGCGGACAGGCCAGAATCAGCCCCAGCATTTT. Its protein product is CASSRRTGQNQPQHF.

This clonotype was observed at least ten times. The rearrangement uses TRBV2 and TRBJ1-2; D perhaps matches TRBD1 (5 bases). The CDR3 length is 16 residues. CDR1 is SNHLY and CDR2 is FYNNEI in the germline V gene. Trimming removed 1 base at V and 8 bases at J, with 20 bases between. In DNA, the CDR3 is TGTGCCAGCAGTGAAGTCGGCGGGACGGCCATGGACGGCTACACCTTC. This gives the protein CASSEVGGTAMDGYTF.

This clonotype was recorded at least ten times. As DNA, the CDR3 is TGTGCCAGCTCCCTCACAGGGTCCCCTTACAATGAGCAGTTCTTC. Its translation is CASSLTGSPYNEQFF. J is TRBJ2-1 and V is TRBV7-9, with a weak D call TRBD1 (6 bases). The germline V gene has CDR1 SEHNR and CDR2 FQNEAQ (reference sequence). Trimming took 8 bases from V and 4 from J, leaving 18 bases between them. The CDR3 is made up of 15 amino acids.

This clonotype was counted a few times. J is TRBJ2-5 and V is TRBV12-3 or TRBV12-4; 11 positions agree with TRBD1. The CDR3 has 15 residues. Trimming cost V 7 bases and J 4 bases; bases outside gene matches: 8. DNA for the CDR3: TGTGCCAGCACTCTTCGGACAGGGGGCGCAGAGACCCAGTACTTC. This encodes CASTLRTGGAETQYF.

Points on this clonotype: A much larger clonotype is one base distant, so this may be a read error. The chain employs TRBV12-3 or TRBV12-4 and TRBJ2-7; 7 bases are shared with TRBD1. J was trimmed by 7 bases and V by 5 bases; bases with no gene match: 8. The CDR3 length is 13 residues. The CDR3, as DNA: TGTGCCAGCAGTATGCGACAGGGTAGGGAGCAGTACTTC. It encodes CASSMRQGREQYF.

This chain joins TRBV29-1 and TRBJ2-7; 9 bases match TRBD2. Germline lookup yields CDR1 SQVTM and CDR2 ANQGSEA. V was clipped by 5 bases and J by 2 bases; unmatched bases: 1. CDR3 length equals 12 residues. In DNA form, the CDR3 reads TGCAGCGTTTCTAGCGGGACCTACGAGCAGTACTTC. Protein sequence: CSVSSGTYEQYF.

The V call is TRBV30, the J call TRBJ2-7, with a weak D call TRBD1 (5 bases). Trimming took 4 bases from V and 3 from J, leaving 10 bases between them. CDR1 and CDR2 from the germline V gene are GTSNPN and SVGIG (reference sequence). CDR3 length: 12 amino acids. The CDR3 is CAWNGHDYEQYF. The CDR3, as DNA: TGTGCCTGGAATGGACACGACTACGAGCAGTACTTC.

This clonotype occurred many times. The rearrangement joins TRBV5-4 to TRBJ1-6; no clear D gene. This CDR3 contains 14 residues. V was clipped by 2 bases and J by 8 bases, with 11 bases between them. Germline CDR1 reads SGHNT; CDR2 reads YYREEE (reference sequence). In nucleotides, the CDR3 is TGTGCCAGCAGCTTCTGGGGTTCGGATTCACCCCTCCACTTT. Translated, it gives CASSFWGSDSPLHF.

This clonotype was seen at least ten times. The CDR3 sequence: CASSEQSGNEQFF. CDR3 nucleotides: TGTGCCAGCAGTGAACAGTCTGGAAATGAGCAGTTCTTC. The chain combines TRBV6-2 or TRBV6-3 with TRBJ2-1; D is unresolved. The CDR3 covers 13 residues. Trimming left V 5 bases short and J 7 bases short, with 12 bases between. Germline CDR1 is MNHEY and CDR2 is SVGEGT.